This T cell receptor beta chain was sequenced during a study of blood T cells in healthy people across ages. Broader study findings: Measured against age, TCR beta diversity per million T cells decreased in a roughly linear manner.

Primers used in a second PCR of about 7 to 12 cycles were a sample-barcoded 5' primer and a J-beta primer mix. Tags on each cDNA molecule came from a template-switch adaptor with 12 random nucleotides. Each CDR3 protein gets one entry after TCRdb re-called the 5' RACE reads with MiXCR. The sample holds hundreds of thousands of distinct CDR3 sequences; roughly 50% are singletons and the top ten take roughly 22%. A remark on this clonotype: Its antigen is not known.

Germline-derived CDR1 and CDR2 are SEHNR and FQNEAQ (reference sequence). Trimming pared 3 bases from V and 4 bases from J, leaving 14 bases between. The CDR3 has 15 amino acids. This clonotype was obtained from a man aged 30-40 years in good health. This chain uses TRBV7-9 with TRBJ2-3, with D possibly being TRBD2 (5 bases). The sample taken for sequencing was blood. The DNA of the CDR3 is TGTGCCAGCAGCTTTGAAGGGAGTTGGGCAGATACGCAGTATTTT. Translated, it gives CASSFEGSWADTQYF.